A single sample is the source of the 31 T cell receptor beta chains below, sequenced in a study of regulatory T cells in long-lasting Graves disease. Time point indicated: persistent/refractory GD, antithyroid drugs over 5 years with positive TRAb. RNA isolated from PBMCs was used to make the TCR library. HTBI primers from iRepertoire and Arm-PCR of CDR3 regions yielded the TCR beta libraries. TCRdb processed the multiplex PCR reads anew with MiXCR; each CDR3 protein has one entry. In the table there are around 510,000 distinct CDR3 sequences, less than 25% of which are singletons. Sequenced here: peripheral blood mononuclear cells (PBMCs), sampled when the disease was refractory, from a patient treated with antithyroid drugs. The receptor source for this set is a female donor with Graves disease.

This chain connects TRBV11-2 to TRBJ2-1; maybe TRBD2 (5 bases). Germline values: CDR1 SGHAT, CDR2 FQNNGV. Trimming removed 5 bases at V and 3 bases at J, with 20 bases between. The CDR3 has 17 residues. CDR3 sequence (DNA): TGTGCCAGCAGCCGCACCGCGGGTGGAGCCAACTACAATGAGCAGTTCTTC. Translating gives CASSRTAGGANYNEQFF.

This rearrangement joins TRBV6-1 to TRBJ2-2; D uncertain. Trimming cost V 5 bases and J 2 bases, with 18 bases left between them. Germline CDR1 is MNHNS and CDR2 is SASEGT. There are 17 residues in the CDR3. CDR3 in DNA: TGTGCCAGCAGTCGACTGGGTCGGGTGATTAACACCGGGGAGCTGTTTTTT. This codes for CASSRLGRVINTGELFF.

The chain is built from TRBV4-1 and TRBJ2-7, with 8 bases that match TRBD1. The CDR3 totals 14 residues. V lost 0 bases to trimming and J lost 4 bases; unmatched junction nucleotides: 2. Germline V lookup: CDR1 MGHRA, CDR2 YSYEKL. CDR3 protein: CASSQEDRAYEQYF. Here the CDR3 DNA reads TGCGCCAGCAGCCAAGAGGACAGGGCATACGAGCAGTACTTC.

Concerning this clonotype itself: A far larger clone is a single base away, which makes a read error likely. The chain couples TRBV13 to TRBJ2-1, with 11 bases aligning to TRBD2. Germline loops: CDR1 PRHDT, CDR2 FYEKMQ (reference sequence). The CDR3 extends over 16 amino acids. The V and J ends lost 5 bases and 13 bases, in that order; junction bases with no gene match: 16. In DNA form, the CDR3 reads TGTGCCAGCAGCACCCGACTAGCGGGGAGGGAAGAGACCCAGTTCTTC. Translated: CASSTRLAGREETQFF.

A few counts support this clonotype. This sequence may be a read error, since a much larger clone differs from it by one base. The chain uses TRBV12-3 or TRBV12-4 and TRBJ2-2; TRBD2 matches 10 bases. The CDR3 totals 18 residues. CDR3 amino acids: CASSHRRLAGVGTGGLFF. CDR3 in DNA: TGTGCCAGCAGCCACCGACGGCTAGCGGGAGTGGGCACCGGGGGGCTGTTTTTT.

This chain links TRBV28 with TRBJ1-5, with D possibly being TRBD1 (5 bases). Germline CDR1 and CDR2: MDHEN and SYDVKM. The V and J ends lost 2 bases and 4 bases respectively, with 9 bases between them. The CDR3 spans 14 residues. Here the CDR3 reads CASSLQGENQPQHF. In DNA, the CDR3 is TGTGCCAGCAGTTTACAGGGTGAGAATCAGCCCCAGCATTTT.

The chain joins TRBV5-6 to TRBJ1-1; TRBD1 aligns across 7 bases. J lost 0 bases, V lost 7 bases, and 3 bases had no gene match. Germline V gene sequence: CDR1 SGHDT, CDR2 YYEEEE. The CDR3 loop spans 13 amino acids. The CDR3, as DNA: TGTGCCAGCGAGGGGGCCCTGAACACTGAAGCTTTCTTT. Protein sequence: CASEGALNTEAFF.

V and J are TRBV30 and TRBJ1-1; unclear D gene. CDR3 length: 16 amino acids. CDR1 and CDR2 (germline): GTSNPN, SVGIG (reference sequence). V lost 5 bases and J 0 bases, leaving 19 bases between the germline ends. CDR3 in DNA: TGTGCCTGGGAGGGCTACAACCTACAAATGAACACTGAAGCTTTCTTT. It yields the protein CAWEGYNLQMNTEAFF.

This chain connects TRBV19 to TRBJ1-1, with D unclear. Germline loops: CDR1 LNHDA, CDR2 SQIVND (reference sequence). Trimming took off 7 bases at V and 5 bases at J, with 11 bases between the two ends. The CDR3 has 12 residues. The CDR3 spells CASKHDLTEAFF. CDR3 nucleotide sequence: TGTGCCAGTAAACACGACCTAACTGAAGCTTTCTTT.

This clonotype has at least ten counts. The V and J genes are TRBV28 and TRBJ1-5; unclear D gene. Germline values: CDR1 MDHEN, CDR2 SYDVKM. The CDR3 is 12 amino acids. Trimming shortened V by 5 bases and J by 6 bases, and 8 bases separated the two germline ends. The CDR3 nucleotides are TGTGCCAGCAGTGAAGGGTTTCAGCCCCAGCATTTT. This translates into CASSEGFQPQHF.

This clonotype was found many times. The genes are TRBV28 and TRBJ1-2, with D unclear. The germline V and J ends were trimmed by 5 bases and 2 bases, with 15 bases remaining between them. This CDR3 region has 15 residues. The V gene's germline CDR1 is MDHEN and CDR2 SYDVKM. The DNA of the CDR3 is TGTGCCAGCAGTCAAACGTTCGGTCAGAACTATGGCTACACCTTC. It yields the protein CASSQTFGQNYGYTF.

CDR3: CSVEEGPLGYTF. CDR3 nucleotides: TGCAGCGTTGAAGAGGGCCCTCTTGGCTACACCTTC. This chain connects TRBV29-1 to TRBJ1-2; no clear D. Germline values: CDR1 SQVTM, CDR2 ANQGSEA. CDR3 length equals 12 residues. Trimming took off 0 bases at V and 7 bases at J, with 9 bases between the two ends. Full variable domain (outside the CDR3, taken from reference TRBV29-1 and TRBJ1-2): SAVISQKPSRDICQRGTSLTIQCQVDSQVTMMFWYRQQPGQSLTLIATANQGSEATYESGFVIDKFPISRPNLTFSTLTVSNMSPEDSSIYLCSVEEGPLGYTFGSGTRLTVV.

This clonotype was picked up a small number of times. DNA for the CDR3: TGCAGTGCTAGATACTGGCTAGCGGGAGTAGAGACCCAGTACTTC. Amino acid sequence: CSARYWLAGVETQYF. J is TRBJ2-5 and V is TRBV20-1, with 10 nucleotides matching TRBD2. The CDR3 consists of 15 residues. The germline CDR1 and CDR2 sequences are DFQATT and SNEGSKA (reference sequence). Trimming cost V 2 bases and J 4 bases; bases outside gene matches: 7.

This clonotype came up many times. The DNA of the CDR3 is TGTGCCAGCAGCCCTGCGTTGGGGGGAGAGACCCAGTACTTC. Encoded protein: CASSPALGGETQYF. The chain joins TRBV6-1 to TRBJ2-5; TRBD2 might be the D (6 bases). Germline CDR1 reads MNHNS; CDR2 reads SASEGT. V gave up 6 bases and J gave up 4 bases, with 15 bases separating them. The CDR3 totals 14 residues.

This clonotype was observed at least ten times. This rearrangement joins TRBV28 to TRBJ1-2, with 7 bases fitting TRBD1. The CDR3 contains 14 residues. From germline, CDR1 is MDHEN and CDR2 SYDVKM. Trimming removed 7 bases from V and 4 bases from J; junction bases left unmatched: 9. CDR3 sequence (DNA): TGTGCCAGCACCCTGACAGGGTCAGGCTATGGCTACACCTTC. This gives the protein CASTLTGSGYGYTF.

The rearrangement links TRBV6-1 to TRBJ2-1; the match to TRBD1 covers 7 bases. Germline V gene sequence: CDR1 MNHNS, CDR2 SASEGT. After removal of 7 bases from V and 8 bases from J, the junction contained 8 bases not matched to a gene. The CDR3 sequence is 13 residues long. The CDR3 DNA reads as TGTGCCAGCAACAAACAGGGGTTGGATGAGCAGTTCTTC. Translated, it gives CASNKQGLDEQFF.

This clonotype turned up a few times. V and J are TRBV7-9 and TRBJ2-7; 7 positions match TRBD2. This CDR3 has 19 amino acids. CDR1 is SEHNR and CDR2 is FQNEAQ in the germline V gene (reference sequence). J was trimmed by 0 bases and V by 5 bases; bases with no gene match: 19. The CDR3 DNA sequence: TGTGCCAGCAGCCTCGTGACTCCAAGAGGGCTAGCGGTCTCCTACGAGCAGTACTTC. It specifies CASSLVTPRGLAVSYEQYF. The full variable domain, rest sourced from reference TRBV7-9 and TRBJ2-7, is DTGVSQNPRHKITKRGQNVTFRCDPISEHNRLYWYRQTLGQGPEFLTYFQNEAQLEKSRLLSDRFSAERPKGSFSTLEIQRTEQGDSAMYLCASSLVTPRGLAVSYEQYFGPGTRLTVT.

A note on this clonotype: Likely a read error: the CDR3 ends without its conserved phenylalanine or tryptophan. The DNA is left out, because the CDR3 cannot be placed on it with certainty; the CDR3 is given as TCRdb lists it. The chain combines TRBV28 with TRBJ2-1; the table names TRBD1, a call not compared with the DNA. The CDR3 has 12 amino acids, counting both end residues. Germline CDR1 reads MDHEN; CDR2 reads SYDVKM. The CDR3 here is CASGTSDRGRVI.

This clonotype showed up just once. This chain uses TRBV9 with TRBJ2-7; D unclear. The ends were cut back, 4 bases at V and 5 bases at J, with 13 bases in the middle. Germline values: CDR1 SGDLS, CDR2 YYNGEE. The CDR3 is 13 amino acids. The CDR3 sequence is CASSHRPYNEQYF. In DNA form, the CDR3 reads TGTGCCAGCAGCCACCGACCCTACAACGAGCAGTACTTC.

This clonotype occurred a few times. The rearrangement uses TRBV10-3 and TRBJ2-5; TRBD2 matches 13 bases. The CDR3 totals 15 residues. Germline-derived CDR1 and CDR2 are ENHRY and SYGVKD. J was trimmed by 0 bases and V by 7 bases; bases with no gene match: 2. CDR3 in amino acids: CAINGTSGNQETQYF. The CDR3 DNA reads as TGTGCCATCAACGGGACTAGCGGGAACCAAGAGACCCAGTACTTC.

As to this clonotype: A much larger clone differs by one base, so this may be a read error. The chain links TRBV27 to TRBJ2-4; 9 bases map to TRBD1. CDR3 length: 15 amino acids. Germline V gene sequence: CDR1 MNHEY, CDR2 SMNVEV (reference sequence). V was clipped by 6 bases and J by 8 bases; unmatched bases: 11. For the CDR3, the DNA is TGTGCCAGCAGCATCACCAGGACAGGGGAATACATTCAGTACTTC. Residues: CASSITRTGEYIQYF.

The table lists this clonotype with many counts. The chain joins TRBV27 to TRBJ2-7; 10 bases are a match to TRBD1. The CDR3 totals 15 residues. Germline CDR1 and CDR2: MNHEY and SMNVEV (reference sequence). V shed 5 bases and J 2 bases; nucleotides not matched to a gene: 6. CDR3 in amino acids: CASSGRTGGPYEQYF. The CDR3 coding sequence is TGTGCCAGCAGTGGCCGGACAGGGGGGCCCTACGAGCAGTACTTC.

The chain employs TRBV4-2 and TRBJ1-1; D perhaps matches TRBD1 (6 bases). This CDR3 has 14 residues. Trimming took 1 base from V and 6 from J, leaving 12 bases between them. Germline lookup yields CDR1 LGHNA and CDR2 YNFKEQ. The CDR3 coding sequence is TGTGCCAGCAGCCAAGTGGGGGCTTTTGCTGAAGCTTTCTTT. Translating it yields CASSQVGAFAEAFF.

V and J are TRBV27 and TRBJ2-1; D not resolved. The CDR3 is made up of 18 amino acids. Trimming stripped 0 bases from V and 0 bases from J, with 15 bases between. CDR1 and CDR2 from the germline V gene are MNHEY and SMNVEV (reference sequence). This chain's CDR3 is CASSLSGRLDGSYNEQFF. In nucleotides, the CDR3 is TGTGCCAGCAGTTTATCTGGGCGCCTCGATGGCTCCTACAATGAGCAGTTCTTC.

This clonotype was observed a few times. This rearrangement joins TRBV19 to TRBJ2-7, with 9 bases aligning to TRBD2. Germline CDR1 reads LNHDA; CDR2 reads SQIVND (reference sequence). This CDR3 spans 16 amino acids. With 5 bases clipped from V and 3 bases from J, the junction kept 11 bases outside the gene matches. In nucleotides, the CDR3 is TGTGCCAGTAGTGAGAGGGCGGTAGCGGGAGTCTACGAGCAGTACTTC. This sequence encodes CASSERAVAGVYEQYF.

At least ten counts were recorded for this clonotype. The chain couples TRBV7-2 to TRBJ1-4; D is perhaps TRBD1 (5 bases). The CDR3 spans 13 residues. CDR1 is SGHTA and CDR2 is FQGNSA in the germline V gene. With 1 base removed from V and 12 bases from J, the gap between germline ends came to 12 bases. As DNA, the CDR3 is TGTGCCAGCAGCTTAGAAGCAGGGTGGGAACTGTTTTTT. Its translation: CASSLEAGWELFF.

This sequence joins TRBV9 and TRBJ2-1; TRBD2 matches 7 bases. The germline gives CDR1 SGDLS, CDR2 YYNGEE. V dropped 0 bases and J dropped 9; count of bases not matched to a gene: 9. This CDR3 region has 15 residues. In DNA, the CDR3 is TGTGCCAGCAGCGTAGGGGGAACTAGCGTCGGTGAGCAGTTCTTC. Its protein product is CASSVGGTSVGEQFF.

The CDR3 spells CASSLDTSWPQHF. The CDR3 nucleotides read TGTGCCAGCAGCTTAGACACATCCTGGCCCCAGCATTTT. This chain links TRBV7-6 with TRBJ1-5; D is unclear. The ends were cut back, 1 base at V and 9 bases at J, with 10 bases in the middle. Germline V gene sequence: CDR1 SGHVS, CDR2 FNYEAQ. The CDR3 runs to 13 residues.

The sample holds many counts of this clonotype. The rearrangement joins TRBV28 to TRBJ2-2, with a possible D match to TRBD1 (6 bases). Per the germline V gene, CDR1 is MDHEN and CDR2 is SYDVKM. The V end lost 2 bases, the J end lost 4 bases, and 14 bases lay between the germline ends. The CDR3 spans 16 residues. The CDR3 nucleotides are TGTGCCAGCAGTTTAGGACAGACCGGGGTCACCGGGGAGCTGTTTTTT. This codes for CASSLGQTGVTGELFF.

The rearrangement uses TRBV4-3 and TRBJ2-7; D uncertain. Germline V gene lookup returns CDR1 LGHNA and CDR2 YSLEER. The CDR3 contains 14 residues. Trimming removed 0 bases from V and 4 bases from J, with 10 bases in between. The CDR3 DNA sequence: TGCGCCAGCAGCCAAGAGCCTAGAAATTACGAGCAGTACTTC. As protein: CASSQEPRNYEQYF.

Concerning this clonotype: A much larger clone lies a single base off, so this may be a read error. The chain carries TRBV12-3 or TRBV12-4 and TRBJ2-7, with D tentatively TRBD1 (5 bases). CDR3 length equals 15 residues. Here the CDR3 DNA reads TGTGCCAGCAGCGTTACCACCAGGGAAATCTACGAGCAGTGCTTC. Protein: CASSVTTREIYEQCF.